The source of this TCR beta chain is a study of T cell responses to AZD1222 COVID-19 vaccine. The germline V gene has CDR1 SGHNT and CDR2 YYREEE (reference sequence). There are 13 residues in the CDR3. V was shortened by 0 bases and J by 4 bases, with 7 bases between the two germline ends. Profiling relied on immunoSEQ multiplex PCR, and the TCRdb table lists in-frame clones only, not all of them. Of some 48,000 clones in the sample, just over 85% were seen once. On this clone: Its antigen is undetermined.

General study findings and limits: Repertoire samples came only from after the peak T cell response.

This receptor was identified in an adult who received the AZD1222 COVID-19 vaccine. Sample: peripheral blood, taken 28 days after the second AZD1222 dose. The rearrangement joins TRBV5-4 to TRBJ1-2; D is uncertain. The CDR3 protein is CASSLDNAYGYTF. In DNA, the CDR3 is TGTGCCAGCAGCTTGGATAATGCCTATGGCTACACCTTC.